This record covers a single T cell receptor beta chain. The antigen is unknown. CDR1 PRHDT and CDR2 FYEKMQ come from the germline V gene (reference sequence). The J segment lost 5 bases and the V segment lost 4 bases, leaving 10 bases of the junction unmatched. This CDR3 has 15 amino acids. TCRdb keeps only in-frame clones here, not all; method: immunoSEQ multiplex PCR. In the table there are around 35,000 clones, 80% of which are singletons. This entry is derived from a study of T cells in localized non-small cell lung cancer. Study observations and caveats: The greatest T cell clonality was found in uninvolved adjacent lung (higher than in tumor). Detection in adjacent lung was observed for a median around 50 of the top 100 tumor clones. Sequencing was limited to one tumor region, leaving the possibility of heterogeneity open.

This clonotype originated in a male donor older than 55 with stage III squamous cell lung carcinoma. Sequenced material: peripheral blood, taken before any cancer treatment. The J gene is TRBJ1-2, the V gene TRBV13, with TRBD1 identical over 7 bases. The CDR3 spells CASSSSPGTEYGYTF. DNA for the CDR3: TGTGCCAGCAGCTCTAGTCCCGGGACAGAATATGGCTACACCTTC.